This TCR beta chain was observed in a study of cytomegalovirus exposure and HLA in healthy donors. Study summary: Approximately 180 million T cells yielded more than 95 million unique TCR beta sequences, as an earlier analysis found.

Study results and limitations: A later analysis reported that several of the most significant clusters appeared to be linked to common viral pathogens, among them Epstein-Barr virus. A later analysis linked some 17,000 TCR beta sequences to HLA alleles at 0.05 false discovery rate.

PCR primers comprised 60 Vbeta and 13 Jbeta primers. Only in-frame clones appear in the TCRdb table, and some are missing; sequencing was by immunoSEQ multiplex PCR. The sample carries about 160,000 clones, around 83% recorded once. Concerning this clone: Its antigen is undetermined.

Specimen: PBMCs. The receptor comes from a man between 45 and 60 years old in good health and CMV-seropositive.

In nucleotides, the CDR3 is TGTGCCAGCAGTAGGGACAGGGTTAATCAGCCCCAGCATTTT. The encoded protein is CASSRDRVNQPQHF. The V call is TRBV27, the J call TRBJ1-5; 9 nucleotides align to TRBD1. The trim removed 5 bases at V and 4 bases at J, leaving 3 bases unmatched. This CDR3 is built from 14 residues. Germline CDR1 and CDR2: MNHEY and SMNVEV (reference sequence).